This passage covers 23 T cell receptor beta chains from one sample sequenced in a study of blood T cells in healthy people across ages. For the second PCR, which ran for 7 to 11 cycles, a sample-barcoded 5' primer and a J-beta primer mix were used. MiXCR was run by TCRdb on the 5' RACE reads, yielding one entry per CDR3 protein. The repertoire holds over a million distinct CDR3 sequences, about 43% seen once, with 7% to 9.5% in the top ten. Sequenced sample: blood. The receptors here all came from a woman under 30 in good health.

The rearrangement joins TRBV9 to TRBJ2-7; 8 bases match TRBD2. The assigned J gene may be wrong: the sequence end matches TRBJ2-5 better. CDR3 size: 16 residues. Germline CDR1 SGDLS, CDR2 YYNGEE. The CDR3 DNA follows: TGTGCCAGCAGCGTACAACCGGGACTAGACACGGAGACCCAGTACTTC. Translating gives CASSVQPGLDTETQYF.

This chain connects TRBV9 to TRBJ1-2; TRBD1 aligns across 9 bases. Germline V gene data show CDR1 as SGDLS and CDR2 as YYNGEE. The CDR3 runs to 16 residues. V lost 3 bases and J lost 4; bases outside the gene matches: 10. CDR3 amino acids: CASSALGGQGSYGYTF. For the CDR3, the DNA is TGTGCCAGCAGCGCCTTAGGGGGACAGGGAAGCTATGGCTACACCTTC.

The chain uses TRBV6-2 or TRBV6-3 and TRBJ2-3; D is uncertain. Germline CDR1 reads MNHEY; CDR2 reads SVGEGT. This CDR3 has 15 residues. Trimming stripped 3 bases from V and 0 bases from J, with 10 bases between. In DNA, the CDR3 is TGTGCCAGCAGTTATCTCCCGACTAGCACAGATACGCAGTATTTT. As protein: CASSYLPTSTDTQYF.

The J gene is TRBJ2-1, the V gene TRBV4-1; 9 positions match TRBD2. The J call may be wrong; the DNA end is better matched by TRBJ2-7. Germline V gene sequence: CDR1 MGHRA, CDR2 YSYEKL. The CDR3 is 17 amino acids. The CDR3 DNA follows: TGCGCCAGCAGCCAAGATCCTAGCGGGGAGATTTACAATGAGCAGTACTTC. It is translated as CASSQDPSGEIYNEQYF.

This chain uses TRBV11-2 with TRBJ2-7; 7 bases fit TRBD1. The CDR3 totals 15 residues. Looked up from germline, CDR1 is SGHAT and CDR2 is FQNNGV. V lost 6 bases, J lost 3 bases, and 11 bases stayed unmatched. DNA of the CDR3: TGTGCCAGCAGTAGCAGGGGGACAGCAGTCTACGAGCAGTACTTC. Its protein is CASSSRGTAVYEQYF.

This clonotype turned up a few times. This chain uses TRBV20-1 with TRBJ2-5; no clear D gene. The CDR3 runs to 10 residues. Germline-derived CDR1 and CDR2 are DFQATT and SNEGSKA (reference sequence). Trimming cost V 6 bases and J 4 bases, with 6 bases left between them. The CDR3 protein is CSALTETQYF. The DNA of the CDR3 is TGCAGTGCCTTGACAGAGACCCAGTACTTC.

V and J are TRBV12-3 or TRBV12-4 and TRBJ2-7; TRBD2 is a possible D gene (7 bases). This CDR3 spans 14 amino acids. V lost 6 bases to trimming and J lost 2 bases, with 14 bases between them. In nucleotides, the CDR3 is TGTGCCAGCAGGCCTGGGGGGGCGCCCTACGAGCAGTACTTC. Translation: CASRPGGAPYEQYF.

The chain combines TRBV15 with TRBJ2-1, with 15 bases lining up with TRBD2. Germline V gives CDR1 LNHNV, CDR2 YYDKDF (reference sequence). The CDR3 spans 18 residues. V was pared by 3 bases and J by 0 bases, with 3 bases of the junction left unmatched. Written as DNA, the CDR3 is TGTGCCACCAGCAGTTGGACTAGCGGGAGGGCCTCCTACAATGAGCAGTTCTTC. This sequence encodes CATSSWTSGRASYNEQFF.

The chain couples TRBV7-9 to TRBJ2-3; D possibly matches TRBD1 or TRBD2 (5 bases each). The CDR3 runs to 15 residues. V lost 5 bases and J lost 2, with 14 bases in between. Germline assignment: CDR1 SEHNR and CDR2 FQNEAQ (reference sequence). CDR3 bases: TGTGCCAGCAGCCGACGACAGCGGCCCACAGATACGCAGTATTTT. This sequence encodes CASSRRQRPTDTQYF. Full variable domain (remainder filled in from reference TRBV7-9 and TRBJ2-3): DTGVSQNPRHKITKRGQNVTFRCDPISEHNRLYWYRQTLGQGPEFLTYFQNEAQLEKSRLLSDRFSAERPKGSFSTLEIQRTEQGDSAMYLCASSRRQRPTDTQYFGPGTRLTVL.

The rearrangement joins TRBV5-6 to TRBJ1-2; 9 bases are a match to TRBD1. V lost 3 bases to trimming and J lost 4 bases; unmatched junction nucleotides: 4. Germline V gene data show CDR1 as SGHDT and CDR2 as YYEEEE. The CDR3 runs 14 residues. The CDR3: CASSWDRAGYGYTF. The CDR3 nucleotides are TGTGCCAGCAGCTGGGACAGGGCGGGCTATGGCTACACCTTC.

As regards this clonotype: This could be a read error, since a much larger clone is one nucleotide away. This chain joins TRBV4-1 and TRBJ1-2; tentatively, D is TRBD1 (5 bases). CDR1 MGHRA and CDR2 YSYEKL come from the germline V gene. V was trimmed by 3 bases and J by 5 bases, leaving 10 bases between them. This CDR3 is 13 amino acids long. CDR3 sequence reads: CASSHGAAYGYTF. The CDR3 coding sequence is TGCGCCAGCAGCCATGGGGCAGCTTATGGCTACACCTTC.

The chain couples TRBV7-2 to TRBJ2-1; unclear D gene. The CDR3 is 13 amino acids. Germline-derived CDR1 and CDR2 are SGHTA and FQGNSA. V lost 4 bases to trimming and J lost 6 bases, with 10 bases between them. The CDR3: CASSSALRNEQFF. As DNA, the CDR3 is TGTGCCAGCAGCTCAGCCCTCCGCAATGAGCAGTTCTTC.

The rearrangement joins TRBV7-2 to TRBJ2-5; tentatively, D is TRBD1 (8 bases). With the DNA end fitting TRBJ2-7 better, the J assignment may be wrong. Looked up from germline, CDR1 is SGHTA and CDR2 is FQGNSA. The CDR3 sequence is 14 residues long. DNA for the CDR3: TGTGCCAGCAGCGCAAGACAGGGGAGGGACGAGCAGTACTTC. Translated: CASSARQGRDEQYF.

The J gene is TRBJ1-1, the V gene TRBV4-1; D might be TRBD1 (6 bases). V lost 0 bases to trimming and J lost 10 bases, with 15 bases between them. The CDR3 spans 14 residues. Germline loops: CDR1 MGHRA, CDR2 YSYEKL. The DNA for the CDR3 is TGCGCCAGCAGCCAAGAAGGGGGAAGGTCTTCAGCTTTCTTT. It translates to CASSQEGGRSSAFF.

This chain connects TRBV5-1 to TRBJ2-5; D might be TRBD1 or TRBD2, each matching 5 bases. V lost 3 bases and J lost 7, with 13 bases in between. This CDR3 has 13 amino acids. Germline CDR1 SGHRS, CDR2 YFSETQ. The DNA of the CDR3 is TGCGCCAGCAGCTCGAAAAGTGGGGGGACCCAGTACTTC. As protein: CASSSKSGGTQYF. The variable domain in full, with the rest retrieved from reference TRBV5-1 and TRBJ2-5, is KAGVTQTPRYLIKTRGQQVTLSCSPISGHRSVSWYQQTPGQGLQFLFEYFSETQRNKGNFPGRFSGRQFSNSRSEMNVSTLELGDSALYLCASSSKSGGTQYFGPGTRLLVL.

This clonotype was counted once. The V call is TRBV20-1, the J call TRBJ2-7; D is undetermined. Germline V lookup: CDR1 DFQATT, CDR2 SNEGSKA (reference sequence). The V and J ends lost 4 bases and 7 bases respectively, with 14 bases between them. This CDR3 is 12 amino acids long. CDR3: CSAKPPYNEQYF. CDR3 DNA: TGCAGTGCTAAGCCCCCATACAATGAGCAGTACTTC.

This clonotype appeared many times. This rearrangement joins TRBV2 to TRBJ2-3, with a weak D call TRBD1 (5 bases). V was clipped by 4 bases and J by 1 base, with 6 bases between them. The CDR3 loop spans 13 amino acids. CDR1 is SNHLY and CDR2 is FYNNEI in the germline V gene. In DNA form, the CDR3 reads TGTGCCAGCAGTGGACAGCGCACAGATACGCAGTATTTT. It yields the protein CASSGQRTDTQYF.

The CDR3 DNA follows: TGCGCCAGCAGCCAAGATGGCGAGCAACTGTTTTTT. Its protein is CASSQDGEQLFF. The chain employs TRBV4-1 and TRBJ1-4; D ambiguous. Looked up from germline, CDR1 is MGHRA and CDR2 is YSYEKL. V was pared by 0 bases and J by 12 bases, with 8 bases between. The CDR3 totals 12 residues.

The rearrangement joins TRBV6-2 or TRBV6-3 to TRBJ2-1; D gene unclear. The V gene lost 9 bases and the J gene lost 2 bases, with 11 bases spanning the gap. Germline CDR1 is MNHEY and CDR2 is SVGEGT. The CDR3 runs 13 residues. CDR3 sequence (DNA): TGTGCCAGTGGTTTAGGGCCCTACAATGAGCAGTTCTTC. The encoded protein is CASGLGPYNEQFF.

This clonotype appeared once. The V and J genes are TRBV11-1 and TRBJ1-6; perhaps TRBD1 as D (5 bases). CDR3 size: 15 residues. V lost 4 bases and J 9 bases, leaving 16 bases between the germline ends. Germline V lookup: CDR1 SGHAT, CDR2 FQDESV (reference sequence). The CDR3 here is CASSSHQTGTSPLHF. In nucleotides, the CDR3 is TGTGCCAGCAGCTCACATCAAACTGGGACTTCACCCCTCCACTTT.

A few counts support this clonotype. The CDR3 reads CASSPIAGGQEQFF. CDR3 bases: TGCGCCAGCAGCCCAATAGCGGGCGGCCAGGAGCAGTTCTTC. This rearrangement joins TRBV4-1 to TRBJ2-1; 7 bases agree with TRBD2. The CDR3 is 14 residues long. V lost 4 bases to trimming and J lost 10 bases; unmatched junction nucleotides: 10. Looked up from germline, CDR1 is MGHRA and CDR2 is YSYEKL.

A few counts support this clonotype. The chain uses TRBV4-1 and TRBJ2-1; 7 positions match TRBD1. CDR1 and CDR2 (germline): MGHRA, YSYEKL. This CDR3 is 16 amino acids long. Losses at the gene ends were 3 bases for V and 3 bases for J; bases not matched to a gene: 8. In nucleotides, the CDR3 is TGCGCCAGCAGCCAGGCCCAGGGACAGCTCTACAATGAGCAGTTCTTC. Translation gives CASSQAQGQLYNEQFF.

V usage is TRBV27 and J usage is TRBJ2-2; D uncertain. Germline V gene lookup returns CDR1 MNHEY and CDR2 SMNVEV (reference sequence). This CDR3 has 18 residues. V lost 2 bases and J 5 bases, leaving 21 bases between the germline ends. In DNA form, the CDR3 reads TGTGCCAGCAGTTTAAGGTCGAACCCCCAAATTTATACCGGGGAGCTGTTTTTT. As protein: CASSLRSNPQIYTGELFF.